The rows below give T cell receptor beta chains drawn from one sample of a study of neurological immune-mediated disorders. TCRdb reanalysed the 5' RACE reads using MiXCR and keeps one entry per CDR3 protein. The sample lists tens of thousands of distinct CDR3 sequences, 5.2% seen once, with 6.5% to 9% in the top ten. Sequenced input: PBMCs. The origin of the receptors is a man between 18 and 35 years old with multiple sclerosis. Each CDR3 is given with its conserved first and last residue. The order of the fields is V gene, J gene, clone size, CDR3 length, CDR3 protein. Sizes are listed as once, few, many, or a class for an expanded clone.

>TRBV24-1|TRBJ2-3|many|16
CATSDPPLEGTDTQYF
>TRBV5-1|TRBJ2-7|few|14
CASSLATPPDEQYF
>TRBV20-1|TRBJ2-7|few|15
CSARENFQEVYEQYF
>TRBV7-2|TRBJ2-7|many|14
CASSSGPRRNEQYF
>TRBV10-3|TRBJ2-3|many|13
CAISVPGEDTQYF
>TRBV10-3|TRBJ2-7|many|11
CATAIRDEQYF
>TRBV5-1|TRBJ2-3|many|14
CASSPEDRWDTQYF
>TRBV9|TRBJ2-3|many|15
CASSVQGSATDTQYF
>TRBV5-5|TRBJ1-4|many|15
CASSLQGQGYEKLFF
>TRBV11-2|TRBJ1-5|many|17
CASSLVQGSYSNQPQNF
>TRBV5-1|TRBJ2-2|many|13
CASSLRWGGELFF